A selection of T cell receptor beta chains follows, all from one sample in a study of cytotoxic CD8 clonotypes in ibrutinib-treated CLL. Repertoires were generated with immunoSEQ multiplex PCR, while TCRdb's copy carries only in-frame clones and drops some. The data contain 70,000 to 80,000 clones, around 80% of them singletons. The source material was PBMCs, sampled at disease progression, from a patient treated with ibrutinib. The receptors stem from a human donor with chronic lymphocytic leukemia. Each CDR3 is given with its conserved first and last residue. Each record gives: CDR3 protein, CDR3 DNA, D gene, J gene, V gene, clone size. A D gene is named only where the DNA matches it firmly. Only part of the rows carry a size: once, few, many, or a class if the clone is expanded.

CASSPTGTQYF,TGTGCCAGCTCACCAACGGGGACCCAGTACTTC,NA,TRBJ2-5,TRBV18,NA
CASSFSGGSTDTQYF,TGTGCCAGCAGCTTCTCCGGGGGCTCGACAGATACGCAGTATTTT,NA,TRBJ2-3,TRBV5-6,NA
CASSGHMNTEAFF,TGTGCCAGCTCAGGACACATGAACACTGAAGCTTTCTTT,NA,TRBJ1-1,TRBV18,few
CASSLVSGSYGYTF,TGTGCCAGCAGCTTAGTTTCAGGTTCCTATGGCTACACCTTC,NA,TRBJ1-2,TRBV11-2,NA
CASSWPGLQGGYTF,TGTGCCAGCAGTTGGCCAGGGTTACAGGGTGGCTACACCTTC,NA,TRBJ1-2,TRBV25-1,NA
CASRTPNYGYTF,TGTGCCAGCAGAACACCTAACTATGGCTACACCTTC,NA,TRBJ1-2,TRBV28,NA
CASSLVGVPLGDTEAFF,TGTGCCAGCAGCTTGGTTGGGGTCCCTCTGGGGGACACTGAAGCTTTCTTT,NA,TRBJ1-1,TRBV5-5,NA
CASSLTVGITEAFF,TGTGCCAGCAGTCTGACAGTAGGGATCACTGAAGCTTTCTTT,NA,TRBJ1-1,TRBV28,few
CASSLRINYGYTF,TGTGCCAGCAGCTTGAGAATCAACTATGGCTACACCTTC,NA,TRBJ1-2,TRBV5-6,NA
CASSLTGRRNYGYTF,TGTGCCAGCAGCCTCACAGGGAGGAGAAACTATGGCTACACCTTC,NA,TRBJ1-2,TRBV11-2,few
CASSARGPANEKLFF,TGTGCCAGCAGTGCCAGGGGGCCGGCTAATGAAAAACTGTTTTTT,TRBD1,TRBJ1-4,TRBV25-1,NA
CASSSGTPTTEQYF,TGTGCCAGCAGTTCAGGGACCCCCACCACCGAGCAGTACTTC,NA,TRBJ2-7,TRBV27,NA
CATSWVKGNQPQHF,TGTGCCACCAGCTGGGTGAAAGGCAATCAGCCCCAGCATTTT,NA,TRBJ1-5,TRBV15,NA
CASRSTGRGRSYEQYF,TGCGCCAGCAGGTCGACAGGTAGGGGCAGGTCCTACGAGCAGTACTTC,NA,TRBJ2-7,TRBV5-1,NA
CAILRGPYSNQPQHF,TGTGCCATCCTCCGGGGGCCCTATAGCAATCAGCCCCAGCATTTT,NA,TRBJ1-5,TRBV6-1,NA
CASSDSATGNQPQHF,TGTGCCAGCAGTGACTCCGCCACAGGGAATCAGCCCCAGCATTTT,NA,TRBJ1-5,TRBV2,NA
CASSDADRGGYGYTF,TGTGCCAGCAGCGACGCTGACAGGGGTGGCTATGGCTACACCTTC,TRBD1,TRBJ1-2,TRBV9,NA
CASSLGGPILTYEQYF,TGTGCCAGCAGTTTAGGGGGGCCTATCCTTACCTACGAGCAGTACTTC,NA,TRBJ2-7,TRBV27,NA
CASSSDNRAGRSPLHF,TGTGCCAGCAGCTCGGATAACAGGGCCGGTAGATCACCCCTCCACTTT,NA,TRBJ1-6,TRBV5-4,NA
CASSRPIEGYDETQYF,TGCGCCAGCAGCCGGCCTATAGAGGGATATGATGAGACCCAGTACTTC,NA,TRBJ2-5,TRBV5-1,few
CASTGTLRGDTQYF,TGTGCCAGCACCGGGACTCTACGGGGGGATACGCAGTATTTT,NA,TRBJ2-3,TRBV5-4,once
CAWSPRGNLNYEQYF,TGTGCCTGGAGTCCCAGAGGAAATTTAAACTACGAGCAGTACTTC,NA,TRBJ2-7,TRBV30,NA
CASRSTRMEPQHF,TGTGCCAGTAGATCGACACGGATGGAACCCCAGCATTTT,NA,TRBJ1-5,TRBV19,NA
CASSLVAAGELFF,TGCGCCAGCAGCTTGGTAGCGGCCGGGGAGCTGTTTTTT,NA,TRBJ2-2,TRBV5-1,few
CASSIGPTGDLPYEQYF,TGTGCCAGTAGTATAGGACCAACAGGGGACCTCCCCTACGAGCAGTACTTC,TRBD1,TRBJ2-7,TRBV19,NA
CASSGQQNQPQHF,TGTGCCAGCTCGGGGCAGCAAAATCAGCCCCAGCATTTT,NA,TRBJ1-5,TRBV6-5,NA
CASSPRLAGGPDTQYF,TGTGCCAGCAGTCCCCGACTAGCGGGGGGGCCGGATACGCAGTATTTT,TRBD2,TRBJ2-3,TRBV27,NA
CASWTENTGELFF,TGTGCCAGCTGGACAGAGAACACCGGGGAGCTGTTTTTT,NA,TRBJ2-2,TRBV6-5,NA
CASSHSPRDYNEQFF,TGCGCCAGCAGCCACTCCCCGCGGGACTACAATGAGCAGTTCTTC,NA,TRBJ2-1,TRBV4-1,NA
CASSLEVRGLAGYTF,TGCGCCAGCAGCTTGGAGGTCAGGGGATTGGCAGGCTACACCTTC,NA,TRBJ1-2,TRBV5-1,NA
CASRDIHTEAFF,TGTGCCAGTCGGGACATCCACACTGAAGCTTTCTTT,NA,TRBJ1-1,TRBV6-5,NA
CASSRTDRATLHF,TGTGCCAGCAGCCGAACCGACAGGGCCACTCTCCACTTT,TRBD1,TRBJ1-6,TRBV7-9,few
CASSEQRGRTGELFF,TGTGCCAGCAGCGAGCAGCGGGGGCGCACCGGGGAGCTGTTTTTT,TRBD2,TRBJ2-2,TRBV14,NA
CASSTREGHYEQYF,TGTGCCAGCAGTACCCGGGAGGGGCATTACGAGCAGTACTTC,TRBD2,TRBJ2-7,TRBV6-1,NA
CASSADPYEQYF,TGTGCCAGCAGTGCAGACCCATACGAGCAGTACTTC,NA,TRBJ2-7,TRBV6-1,NA
CASSLVAQSSYEQYF,TGTGCCAGCAGCTTAGTGGCCCAGTCCTCCTACGAGCAGTACTTC,NA,TRBJ2-7,TRBV7-9,once
CAWSLNTEAFF,TGTGCCTGGAGCCTGAACACTGAAGCTTTCTTT,NA,TRBJ1-1,TRBV30,few
CASSTGNFGANVLTF,TGTGCCAGCAGTACAGGGAATTTTGGGGCCAACGTCCTGACTTTC,NA,TRBJ2-6,TRBV2,NA
CASSLNVRGHEQYF,TGTGCCAGCAGCCTAAACGTCAGGGGACACGAGCAGTACTTC,NA,TRBJ2-7,TRBV14,NA
CACQERERSDTQYF,TGTGCCTGCCAGGAGCGGGAACGCTCAGATACGCAGTATTTT,TRBD2,TRBJ2-3,TRBV30,NA
CATSREGRDTGELFF,TGTGCCACCAGCAGAGAAGGCAGGGACACCGGGGAGCTGTTTTTT,NA,TRBJ2-2,TRBV15,NA